The 30 T cell receptor beta chains reported below all come from one sample, sequenced in a study of CD8+CD57+ T cells in acquired aplastic anemia. The patients chosen for sequencing had shown expansion of CD8+CD57+ cells (detected by flow cytometry). Genomic DNA, serving as template, underwent TCR beta VDJ and CDR3 profiling. Via MiXCR, TCRdb re-called the reads, giving one row per CDR3 protein. The sample holds roughly 80,000 distinct CDR3 sequences, 60% to 75% seen once. The specimen was sorted CD4+, CD8+, or CD8+CD57+ T cells (not recorded which) from PBMCs. The receptors derive from a human donor with aplastic anemia.

As to this clonotype: Germline is not matched at one junction end, which may reflect a read error. V usage is TRBV29-1 and J usage is TRBJ2-7; the D gene is possibly TRBD1 (6 bases). Germline CDR1 and CDR2: SQVTM and ANQGSEA. This CDR3 comprises 12 residues. The CDR3 DNA reads as TGCAGCGTTGAGGACAGCTCCTACGAGCAGTGCTTC. It yields the protein CSVEDSSYEQCF.

The V and J genes are TRBV20-1 and TRBJ1-5; possibly TRBD1 for D (6 bases). CDR3 length: 13 amino acids. V lost 4 bases to trimming and J lost 4 bases, with 11 bases between them. The V gene's germline CDR1 is DFQATT and CDR2 SNEGSKA (reference sequence). Here the CDR3 reads CSATQGLNQPQHF. The CDR3 nucleotides are TGCAGTGCTACACAGGGCTTAAATCAGCCCCAGCATTTT.

The rearrangement uses TRBV6-4 and TRBJ2-3; tentatively, D is TRBD2 (5 bases). Germline V gene lookup returns CDR1 MRHNA and CDR2 SNTAGT. V shed 4 bases and J shed 4 bases, with 15 bases lying between them. There are 15 residues in the CDR3. The CDR3 loop is CASSGSFTRADTQYF. CDR3 sequence (DNA): TGTGCCAGCAGTGGCTCTTTCACGAGGGCAGATACGCAGTATTTT.

This clonotype was observed a handful of times. The rearrangement joins TRBV29-1 to TRBJ1-2; D unresolved. CDR1 and CDR2 from the germline V gene are SQVTM and ANQGSEA. This CDR3 is built from 12 residues. The V end lost 3 bases, the J end lost 1 base, and 6 bases lay between the germline ends. The CDR3 sequence is CSVDFGNYGYTF. DNA for the CDR3: TGCAGCGTTGATTTCGGTAACTATGGCTACACCTTC.

This sequence joins TRBV10-3 and TRBJ2-2; D remains unclear. The V end was cut by 5 bases, the J end by 1 base, with 5 bases between. Germline V gene sequence: CDR1 ENHRY, CDR2 SYGVKD. The CDR3 length is 13 residues. CDR3 region: CAISSVNTGELFF. In DNA form, the CDR3 reads TGTGCCATCAGTTCGGTGAACACCGGGGAGCTGTTTTTT.

The chain links TRBV13 to TRBJ1-6, with no clear D. V was clipped by 5 bases and J by 0 bases, with 8 bases between them. Looked up from germline, CDR1 is PRHDT and CDR2 is FYEKMQ (reference sequence). The CDR3 spans 15 residues. The CDR3 reads CASSISSSYNSPLHF. DNA for the CDR3: TGTGCCAGCAGCATTTCGAGCTCCTATAATTCACCCCTCCACTTT. The variable domain in full, completed from reference TRBV13 and TRBJ1-6, reads AAGVIQSPRHLIKEKRETATLKCYPIPRHDTVYWYQQGPGQDPQFLISFYEKMQSDKGSIPDRFSAQQFSDYHSELNMSSLELGDSALYFCASSISSSYNSPLHFGNGTRLTVT.

The chain couples TRBV7-8 to TRBJ2-7; D uncertain. The CDR3 contains 15 residues. V lost 0 bases to trimming and J lost 4 bases, with 13 bases between them. CDR1 SGHVS and CDR2 FQNEAQ come from the germline V gene. In DNA, the CDR3 is TGTGCCAGCAGCTTAGCTGTAACCCCTCGGTACGAGCAGTACTTC. Amino acid sequence: CASSLAVTPRYEQYF. Complete variable domain (other parts from reference TRBV7-8 and TRBJ2-7): GAGVSQSPRYKVAKRGQDVALRCDPISGHVSLFWYQQALGQGPEFLTYFQNEAQLDKSGLPSDRFFAERPEGSVSTLKIQRTQQEDSAVYLCASSLAVTPRYEQYFGPGTRLTVT.

The chain carries TRBV20-1 and TRBJ2-7; maybe TRBD1 (5 bases). This CDR3 contains 15 residues. From germline, CDR1 is DFQATT and CDR2 SNEGSKA (reference sequence). The ends were cut back, 6 bases at V and 0 bases at J, with 18 bases in the middle. The CDR3: CSANLRAQASYEQYF. The DNA of the CDR3 is TGCAGTGCCAACCTTCGGGCACAGGCCTCCTACGAGCAGTACTTC.

The rearrangement uses TRBV7-6 and TRBJ2-5, with 15 bases that match TRBD2. This CDR3 is 16 amino acids long. Per germline, CDR1 SGHVS and CDR2 FNYEAQ. The trim removed 5 bases at V and 5 bases at J, leaving 6 bases unmatched. Here the CDR3 DNA reads TGTGCCAGCAGCAAAGGACTAGCGGGGGGGCCCGAGACCCAGTACTTC. Translated, it gives CASSKGLAGGPETQYF.

The V and J genes are TRBV24-1 and TRBJ2-1, with TRBD2 matching 8 bases. The V and J ends lost 4 bases and 9 bases, in that order; junction bases with no gene match: 10. This CDR3 comprises 15 residues. Germline lookup yields CDR1 KGHDR and CDR2 SFDVKD. CDR3 amino acids: CATSELGLEFAEQFF. The CDR3 DNA follows: TGTGCCACCAGTGAGTTGGGACTAGAGTTCGCTGAGCAGTTCTTC.

The rearrangement uses TRBV9 and TRBJ1-1; D is unresolved. The CDR3 contains 13 residues. V shed 1 base and J shed 0 bases, with 4 bases lying between them. CDR1 and CDR2 (germline): SGDLS, YYNGEE. This CDR3 is CASSVNLNTEAFF. The CDR3 DNA follows: TGTGCCAGCAGCGTAAACCTGAACACTGAAGCTTTCTTT.

This chain uses TRBV5-1 with TRBJ2-5; D is possibly TRBD2 (6 bases). This CDR3 has 13 amino acids. Germline assignment: CDR1 SGHRS and CDR2 YFSETQ. V lost 7 bases, J lost 5 bases, and 15 bases lay in between. This CDR3 reads CASRAGSRETQYF. The DNA of the CDR3 is TGCGCCAGCCGAGCGGGTTCGCGCGAGACCCAGTACTTC.

The chain's CDR3 is CASRPSGGAGTDTQYF. The DNA of the CDR3 is TGTGCCAGTAGACCTAGCGGGGGGGCTGGCACAGATACGCAGTATTTT. The rearrangement uses TRBV19 and TRBJ2-3; 12 positions match TRBD2. The germline V gene encodes CDR1 LNHDA and CDR2 SQIVND (reference sequence). The CDR3 spans 16 residues. V lost 6 bases to trimming and J lost 1 base; unmatched junction nucleotides: 5.

The chain is built from TRBV20-1 and TRBJ2-3; D gene unclear. V gave up 5 bases and J gave up 0 bases, with 9 bases separating them. The CDR3 is 13 residues long. Per germline, CDR1 DFQATT and CDR2 SNEGSKA (reference sequence). The CDR3 here is CSAPKTSTDTQYF. The CDR3 bases are TGCAGTGCTCCGAAGACTAGCACAGATACGCAGTATTTT.

This chain links TRBV15 with TRBJ2-7; 7 nucleotides match TRBD1. This CDR3 is 15 amino acids long. The junction had 10 bases not matched to a gene; V was cut back by 8 bases and J by 0 bases. The germline V gene encodes CDR1 LNHNV and CDR2 YYDKDF (reference sequence). The CDR3 DNA follows: TGTGCCACCCGGATGCGAGACAGGGCCTCCTACGAGCAGTACTTC. This gives the protein CATRMRDRASYEQYF.

This clonotype was counted once. This chain links TRBV9 with TRBJ1-6, with D unclear. The germline V gene encodes CDR1 SGDLS and CDR2 YYNGEE. V was clipped by 0 bases and J by 9 bases, with 4 bases between them. The CDR3 has 12 amino acids. CDR3 region: CASSVASSPLHF. The DNA of the CDR3 is TGTGCCAGCAGCGTAGCGAGTTCACCCCTCCACTTT. Full variable domain (missing parts from reference TRBV9 and TRBJ1-6): DSGVTQTPKHLITATGQRVTLRCSPRSGDLSVYWYQQSLDQGLQFLIQYYNGEERAKGNILERFSAQQFPDLHSELNLSSLELGDSALYFCASSVASSPLHFGNGTRLTVT.

This chain links TRBV19 with TRBJ2-2, with D perhaps matching TRBD1 (6 bases). The CDR3 covers 15 residues. Germline CDR1 and CDR2: LNHDA and SQIVND (reference sequence). Trimming shortened V by 6 bases and J by 3 bases, and 14 bases separated the two germline ends. This chain's CDR3 is CASRPGELHTGELFF. CDR3 in DNA: TGTGCCAGTAGGCCAGGGGAATTACACACCGGGGAGCTGTTTTTT.

The chain couples TRBV2 to TRBJ2-3; D is uncertain. The CDR3 spans 14 residues. Trimming stripped 6 bases from V and 0 bases from J, with 10 bases between. Germline-derived CDR1 and CDR2 are SNHLY and FYNNEI. The CDR3 coding sequence is TGTGCCAGCAGCGCAGTGTTTAGCACAGATACGCAGTATTTT. It yields the protein CASSAVFSTDTQYF.

V is TRBV7-3 and J is TRBJ2-2, with TRBD1 identical over 7 bases. CDR1 and CDR2 from the germline V gene are SGHTA and FQGTGA. V shed 5 bases, J shed 0 bases, and the junction held 3 bases outside the gene matches. The CDR3 extends over 15 amino acids. CDR3 DNA: TGTGCCAGCAGCCGGGACAGCGCGAACACCGGGGAGCTGTTTTTT. It translates to CASSRDSANTGELFF.

The chain has TRBV4-2 and TRBJ1-1; a possible D gene is TRBD1 (5 bases). Germline V gives CDR1 LGHNA, CDR2 YNFKEQ. V was clipped by 1 base and J by 3 bases, with 9 bases between them. The CDR3 contains 14 residues. Here the CDR3 DNA reads TGTGCCAGCAGCCAAGGGGAGGGGCACACTGAAGCTTTCTTT. The encoded protein is CASSQGEGHTEAFF.

The chain combines TRBV29-1 with TRBJ1-1; D is perhaps TRBD1 (6 bases). The CDR3 has 11 amino acids. V lost 6 bases, J lost 4 bases, and 9 bases lay in between. Germline-derived CDR1 and CDR2 are SQVTM and ANQGSEA. The CDR3 loop is CSVGGATEAFF. CDR3 DNA sequence: TGCAGCGTGGGGGGGGCCACTGAAGCTTTCTTT.

This rearrangement joins TRBV2 to TRBJ1-1, with TRBD1 identical over 8 bases. V shed 8 bases and J 6 bases; nucleotides not matched to a gene: 14. Germline loops: CDR1 SNHLY, CDR2 FYNNEI. This CDR3 has 15 residues. In nucleotides, the CDR3 is TGTGCCAGCGCCAGGCAGGGGGCGTTAGTCGCTGAAGCTTTCTTT. Translating it yields CASARQGALVAEAFF.

This chain links TRBV11-1 with TRBJ1-1; D perhaps matches TRBD1 (5 bases). Trimming took off 1 base at V and 1 base at J, with 13 bases between the two ends. CDR3 length: 16 amino acids. In germline, CDR1 is SGHAT, CDR2 FQDESV (reference sequence). The DNA of the CDR3 is TGTGCCAGCAGCTTAGTCGGGGGGTTCGGGAACACTGAAGCTTTCTTT. Protein sequence: CASSLVGGFGNTEAFF.

This clonotype was counted many times. This chain uses TRBV18 with TRBJ1-6; D ambiguous. Germline V gives CDR1 KGHSH, CDR2 LQKENI. This CDR3 region has 16 residues. V was clipped by 5 bases and J by 4 bases, with 15 bases between them. CDR3 loop: CASSLRASFYNSPLHF. As DNA, the CDR3 is TGTGCCAGCTCATTGAGGGCCAGCTTTTATAATTCACCCCTCCACTTT.

The V and J genes are TRBV2 and TRBJ1-4; 8 bases align to TRBD1. Germline V gene data show CDR1 as SNHLY and CDR2 as FYNNEI. Unmatched junction bases numbered 8, after V lost 4 bases and J lost 7 bases. The CDR3 sequence is 15 residues long. CDR3 in amino acids: CASSARTGPREKLFF. The CDR3 nucleotides are TGTGCCAGCAGTGCCCGGACAGGGCCTCGTGAAAAACTGTTTTTT. Combining the CDR3 with reference TRBV2 and TRBJ1-4 gives the whole variable domain EPEVTQTPSHQVTQMGQEVILRCVPISNHLYFYWYRQILGQKVEFLVSFYNNEISEKSEIFDDQFSVERPDGSNFTLKIRSTKLEDSAMYFCASSARTGPREKLFFGSGTQLSVL.

The chain employs TRBV20-1 and TRBJ2-7; D could derive from TRBD1 or TRBD2 (6 bases each). Germline V CDR1 and CDR2: DFQATT, SNEGSKA (reference sequence). V dropped 5 bases and J dropped 7 bases, with 12 bases sitting between them. The CDR3 runs 11 residues. CDR3: CSAHTGREQYF. CDR3 DNA sequence: TGCAGTGCTCACACAGGGAGGGAGCAGTACTTC.

The genes are TRBV6-1 and TRBJ1-6; D not certain. Trimming shortened V by 2 bases and J by 9 bases, and 17 bases separated the two germline ends. This CDR3 contains 16 residues. The germline V gene encodes CDR1 MNHNS and CDR2 SASEGT. The CDR3 sequence: CASSENRTPRSSPLHF. Here the CDR3 DNA reads TGTGCCAGCAGTGAAAACCGGACCCCTCGGAGTTCACCCCTCCACTTT.

The rearrangement uses TRBV7-8 and TRBJ2-1; D unclear. CDR1 SGHVS and CDR2 FQNEAQ come from the germline V gene. CDR3 length equals 12 residues. V was pared by 3 bases and J by 4 bases, with 4 bases between. The DNA of the CDR3 is TGTGCCAGCAGCTTTCGGTACAATGAGCAGTTCTTC. This codes for CASSFRYNEQFF.

This rearrangement joins TRBV5-4 to TRBJ2-7, with D unclear. This CDR3 is built from 16 residues. Trimming cost V 3 bases and J 4 bases, with 20 bases left between them. Germline V gene sequence: CDR1 SGHNT, CDR2 YYREEE (reference sequence). CDR3 loop: CASSSSINTGPYEQYF. In DNA form, the CDR3 reads TGTGCCAGCAGCTCATCGATAAACACCGGGCCGTACGAGCAGTACTTC.

The chain links TRBV20-1 to TRBJ2-7; D is perhaps TRBD1 (6 bases). Germline lookup yields CDR1 DFQATT and CDR2 SNEGSKA (reference sequence). V dropped 0 bases and J dropped 4 bases, with 13 bases sitting between them. The CDR3 consists of 14 residues. The CDR3 nucleotides read TGCAGTGCTAGAGATCAGGGGAGCGGTTACGAGCAGTACTTC. Its translation: CSARDQGSGYEQYF.